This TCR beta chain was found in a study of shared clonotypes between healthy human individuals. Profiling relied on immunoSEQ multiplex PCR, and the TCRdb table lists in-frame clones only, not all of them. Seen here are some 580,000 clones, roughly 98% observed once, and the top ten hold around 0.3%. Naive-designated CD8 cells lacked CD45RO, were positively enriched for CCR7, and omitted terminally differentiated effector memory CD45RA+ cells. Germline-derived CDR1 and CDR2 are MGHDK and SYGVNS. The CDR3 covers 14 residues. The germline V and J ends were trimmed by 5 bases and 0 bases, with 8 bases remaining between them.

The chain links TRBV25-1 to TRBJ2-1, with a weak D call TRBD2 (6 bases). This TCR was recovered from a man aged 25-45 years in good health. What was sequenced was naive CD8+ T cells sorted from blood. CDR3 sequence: CASSRRDSYNEQFF. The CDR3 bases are TGTGCCAGCAGTCGGAGGGACTCCTACAATGAGCAGTTCTTC.